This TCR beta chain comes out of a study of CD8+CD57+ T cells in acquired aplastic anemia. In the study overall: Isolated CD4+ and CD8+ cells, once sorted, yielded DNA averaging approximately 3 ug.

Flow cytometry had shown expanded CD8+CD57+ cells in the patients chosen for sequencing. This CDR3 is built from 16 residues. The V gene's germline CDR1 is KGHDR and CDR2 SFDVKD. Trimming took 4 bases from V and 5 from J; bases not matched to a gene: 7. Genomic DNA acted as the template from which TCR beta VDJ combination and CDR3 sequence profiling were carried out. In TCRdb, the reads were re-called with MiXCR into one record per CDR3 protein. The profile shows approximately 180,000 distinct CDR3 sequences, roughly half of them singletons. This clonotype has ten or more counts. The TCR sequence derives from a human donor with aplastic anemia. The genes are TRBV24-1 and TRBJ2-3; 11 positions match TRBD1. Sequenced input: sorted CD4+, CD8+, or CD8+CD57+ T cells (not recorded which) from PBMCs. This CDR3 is CATSDRGQGARDTQYF. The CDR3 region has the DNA TGTGCCACCAGTGACCGTGGACAGGGGGCGCGAGATACGCAGTATTTT.